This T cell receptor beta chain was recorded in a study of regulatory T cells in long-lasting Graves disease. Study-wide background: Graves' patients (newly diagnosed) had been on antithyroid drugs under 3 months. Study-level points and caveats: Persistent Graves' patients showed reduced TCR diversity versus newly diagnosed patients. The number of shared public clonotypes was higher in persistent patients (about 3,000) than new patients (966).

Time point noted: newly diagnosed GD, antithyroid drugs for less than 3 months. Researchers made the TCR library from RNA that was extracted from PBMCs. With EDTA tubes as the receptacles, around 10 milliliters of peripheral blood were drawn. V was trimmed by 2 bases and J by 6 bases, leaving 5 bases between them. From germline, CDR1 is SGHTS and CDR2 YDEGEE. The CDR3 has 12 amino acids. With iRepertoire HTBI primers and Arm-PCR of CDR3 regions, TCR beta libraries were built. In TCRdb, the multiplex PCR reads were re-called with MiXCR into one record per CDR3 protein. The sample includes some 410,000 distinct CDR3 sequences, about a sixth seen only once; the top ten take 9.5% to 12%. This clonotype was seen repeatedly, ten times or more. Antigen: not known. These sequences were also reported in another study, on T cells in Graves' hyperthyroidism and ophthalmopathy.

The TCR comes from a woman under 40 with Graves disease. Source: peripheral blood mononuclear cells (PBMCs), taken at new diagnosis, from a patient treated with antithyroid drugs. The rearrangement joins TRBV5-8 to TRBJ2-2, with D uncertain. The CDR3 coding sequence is TGTGCCAGCAGCTTTGGGCCCGGGGAGCTGTTTTTT. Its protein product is CASSFGPGELFF.